These 10 T cell receptor beta chains were sequenced from one sample in a study of T cell repertoires in breast cancer. During the second nested PCR, blocking oligonucleotides suppressed genes that were not paired. TCRdb recomputed calls from the emulsion pairing reads with MiXCR, one row per CDR3 protein. The sample holds over a hundred distinct CDR3 sequences, over 30% seen once. Primers covering all TCR V genes were used in emulsion RT-PCR on CD8+ T cells. Specimen: CD8+ T cells. Source of these receptors: a pool of human donors with breast cancer or a healthy control (not recorded which).

There are a few counts of this clonotype. A junction boundary mismatches the germline segment, possibly from a read error. The rearrangement joins TRBV4-2 to TRBJ2-1, with 11 bases matching TRBD2. This CDR3 has 16 amino acids. The V gene's germline CDR1 is LGHNA and CDR2 YNFKEQ. CDR3 loop: CANSQLTSGVYNEQFF. DNA of the CDR3: TGTGCCAACAGCCAGCTGACTAGCGGGGTATACAATGAGCAGTTCTTT.

This clonotype is judged medium-sized. J is TRBJ2-7 and V is TRBV7-2, with 8 bases aligning to TRBD1. This CDR3 comprises 13 residues. Germline loops: CDR1 SGHTA, CDR2 FQGNSA. V dropped 5 bases and J dropped 4; count of bases not matched to a gene: 4. The CDR3, as DNA: TGTGCCAGCAGCCCCCGGACAGGGTACGAGCAGTACTTC. Its protein product is CASSPRTGYEQYF.

This clonotype is categorized as medium-sized. The chain uses TRBV7-3 and TRBJ2-1; 9 bases map to TRBD2. The ends lost 6 bases at V and 0 bases at J; junction bases unmatched: 9. This CDR3 is 17 amino acids long. Germline V gene sequence: CDR1 SGHTA, CDR2 FQGTGA. CDR3 protein: CASSPTSGPSSYNEQFF. CDR3 DNA: TGTGCCAGCAGTCCAACTAGCGGGCCGAGCTCCTACAATGAGCAGTTCTTC.

With respect to this clonotype: One junction end does not reproduce the germline sequence, and a read error may be involved. This chain uses TRBV4-1 with TRBJ2-1; TRBD2 is a possible D gene (5 bases). Germline V gives CDR1 MGHRA, CDR2 YSYEKL. The CDR3 runs to 14 residues. The CDR3 coding sequence is TGTAACAGCAGCCAACGGACTCTACTGGATGAGCAGTTCTTT. It encodes CNSSQRTLLDEQFF.

Of note for this clonotype: With a much larger clone just one base away, this may be a read error. The V and J genes are TRBV19 and TRBJ2-3, with D unresolved. Germline V CDR1 and CDR2: LNHDA, SQIVND (reference sequence). The CDR3 extends over 14 amino acids. The CDR3 loop reads CASSIVYSTDMQYF. CDR3 DNA sequence: TGTGCCAGTAGTATAGTATACAGCACAGATATGCAGTATTTT. Full variable domain (missing parts from reference TRBV19 and TRBJ2-3): DGGITQSPKYLFRKEGQNVTLSCEQNLNHDAMYWYRQDPGQGLRLIYYSQIVNDFQKGDIAEGYSVSREKKESFPLTVTSAQKNPTAFYLCASSIVYSTDMQYFGPGTRLTVL.

This clonotype showed up just a few times. The V gene is TRBV7-9, the J gene TRBJ2-5; D call uncertain. The V gene's germline CDR1 is SEHNR and CDR2 FQNEAQ (reference sequence). The CDR3 contains 14 residues. V lost 4 bases and J 5 bases, leaving 14 bases between the germline ends. CDR3 coding DNA: TGTGCCAGCAGCTATGACTCCTCATGGGAGACCCAGTACTTC. It yields the protein CASSYDSSWETQYF.

With regard to this clonotype: The CDR3 end shows no conserved phenylalanine or tryptophan, and so a read error is likely. No DNA is shown, since the ends of the CDR3 on it are uncertain; the CDR3 is the one TCRdb lists. The chain recombines TRBV7-6 with TRBJ2-2; the table's D call, TRBD1, was not checked against the DNA. CDR1 and CDR2 from the germline V gene are SGHVS and FNYEAQ. The CDR3 has 12 residues if both end residues are counted. The CDR3 here is CASSLKIGDLGV.

In its sample, this clonotype ranks as large. The chain couples TRBV7-9 to TRBJ1-1; perhaps TRBD1 as D (5 bases). The CDR3 contains 14 residues. The germline V gene encodes CDR1 SEHNR and CDR2 FQNEAQ (reference sequence). V was cut by 3 bases and J by 1 base, with 9 bases left in between. CDR3 in DNA: TGTGCCAGCAGCTTGGTACAGGCGAACACTGAAGCTTTCTTT. Translated: CASSLVQANTEAFF.

Within the sample, this clonotype is hyperexpanded (1% or more). At one of its ends the junction is not consistent with the germline gene, which may arise from a read error. The chain recombines TRBV4-1 with TRBJ2-1; maybe TRBD2 (5 bases). The CDR3 has 14 amino acids. CDR1 is MGHRA, CDR2 YSYEKL, per germline. The CDR3 protein is CASSQRTLLDEQFF. The CDR3 DNA follows: TGTGCCAGCAGCCAACGGACTCTACTGGATGAGCAGTTCTTT.

The J gene is TRBJ2-3, the V gene TRBV5-1; D possibly corresponds to TRBD1 (6 bases). Trimming took off 10 bases at V and 5 bases at J, with 14 bases between the two ends. This CDR3 has 12 residues. CDR1 and CDR2 from the germline V gene are SGHRS and YFSETQ. CDR3 amino acids: CAQSGELDTQYF. CDR3 DNA: TGCGCCCAATCAGGGGAGTTAGATACGCAGTATTTT.